The 30 T cell receptor beta chains presented below share a single source sample, sequenced in a study of control samples from healthy donors and cancer patients. Repertoires were generated with immunoSEQ multiplex PCR, while TCRdb's copy carries only in-frame clones and drops some. This sample has about 160,000 clones; around 90% occur once, and the top ten carry 9.5% to 15%. The sample consisted of blood. All receptors come from a man aged 25-45 years in good health.

The rearrangement joins TRBV30 to TRBJ2-7; tentatively, D is TRBD1 (5 bases). The V and J ends lost 3 bases and 6 bases respectively, with 15 bases between them. Germline V gene lookup returns CDR1 GTSNPN and CDR2 SVGIG (reference sequence). The CDR3 length is 13 residues. CDR3 loop: CAWRGTGRLEQYF. The CDR3 bases are TGTGCCTGGAGAGGAACAGGTAGACTCGAGCAGTACTTC.

The J gene is TRBJ2-3, the V gene TRBV18, with D possibly matching TRBD2 (5 bases). Trimming left V 3 bases short and J 6 bases short, with 16 bases between. Germline-derived CDR1 and CDR2 are KGHSH and LQKENI. CDR3 size: 15 residues. CDR3 bases: TGTGCCAGCTCACCTCGGACTCGAGATGTGGATACGCAGTATTTT. As protein: CASSPRTRDVDTQYF.

This clone was counted once. J is TRBJ2-1 and V is TRBV30, with a tentative D call TRBD2 (5 bases). The CDR3 runs 19 residues. V was cut by 0 bases and J by 7 bases, with 28 bases left in between. Germline V gene sequence: CDR1 GTSNPN, CDR2 SVGIG (reference sequence). The CDR3 reads CAWSVTSPLPLRVDNEQFF. The DNA for the CDR3 is TGTGCCTGGAGTGTAACGAGCCCTCTACCCCTGCGGGTGGATAATGAGCAGTTCTTC.

This chain joins TRBV14 and TRBJ2-2; 10 bases agree with TRBD1. V lost 4 bases, J lost 2 bases, and 4 bases stayed unmatched. CDR3 length: 16 amino acids. The germline V gene has CDR1 SGHDN and CDR2 FVKESK. CDR3 in amino acids: CASSLGQGGNTGELFF. As DNA, the CDR3 is TGTGCCAGCAGCCTAGGACAGGGGGGCAACACCGGGGAGCTGTTTTTT.

The chain carries TRBV9 and TRBJ2-2; 9 bases align to TRBD2. After removal of 4 bases from V and 3 bases from J, the junction contained 7 bases not matched to a gene. The CDR3 has 16 residues. Germline CDR1 reads SGDLS; CDR2 reads YYNGEE. This chain's CDR3 is CASSQRRGGDTGELFF. In nucleotides, the CDR3 is TGTGCCAGCAGCCAACGGCGGGGGGGCGACACCGGGGAGCTGTTTTTT.

The rearrangement links TRBV11-1 to TRBJ2-5, with D possibly being TRBD1 (5 bases). Germline lookup yields CDR1 SGHAT and CDR2 FQDESV (reference sequence). The V end was cut by 2 bases, the J end by 0 bases, with 7 bases between. The CDR3 extends over 14 amino acids. The CDR3 DNA is TGTGCCAGCAGCTTACCAGGGCACCAAGAGACCCAGTACTTC. Amino acids: CASSLPGHQETQYF.

The rearrangement joins TRBV5-1 to TRBJ2-7; D is unresolved. The CDR3 totals 17 residues. Germline CDR1 and CDR2: SGHRS and YFSETQ. The DNA for the CDR3 is TGCGCTCGCACCGTCGGTGGCCTAGACCCCAAATTCTACGAGCAGTACTTC. It codes for CARTVGGLDPKFYEQYF.

The J gene is TRBJ2-5, the V gene TRBV18; no firm D call. Germline lookup yields CDR1 KGHSH and CDR2 LQKENI. CDR3 length: 13 residues. With 0 bases removed from V and 9 bases from J, the gap between germline ends came to 11 bases. CDR3 coding DNA: TGTGCCAGCTCACCACCACCGAAGGCGCCCCAGTACTTC. The encoded protein is CASSPPPKAPQYF.

The chain carries TRBV19 and TRBJ2-5, with D possibly matching TRBD1 (6 bases). Germline CDR1 and CDR2: LNHDA and SQIVND (reference sequence). The length of the CDR3 is 16 residues. Between the trimmed V and J ends, which lost 6 bases and 0 bases, there was a span of 17 bases. CDR3 coding DNA: TGTGCCAGTAGGGGAACAGGGTTGGGGTACCAAGAGACCCAGTACTTC. This encodes CASRGTGLGYQETQYF.

The V gene is TRBV28, the J gene TRBJ1-5; tentative D call: TRBD1 (5 bases). Trimming stripped 9 bases from V and 4 bases from J, with 13 bases between. Germline V gene sequence: CDR1 MDHEN, CDR2 SYDVKM. The CDR3 consists of 13 residues. Written as DNA, the CDR3 is TGTGCCAGTACGGGGGAGCCAAATCAGCCCCAGCATTTT. Translating it yields CASTGEPNQPQHF.

This chain joins TRBV7-9 and TRBJ1-6; a weak D match, TRBD1 (5 bases). Between the trimmed V and J ends, which lost 3 bases and 2 bases, there was a span of 14 bases. The germline V gene encodes CDR1 SEHNR and CDR2 FQNEAQ (reference sequence). The CDR3 spans 17 residues. The CDR3 sequence: CASSLRGGGAYNSPLHF. CDR3 DNA sequence: TGTGCCAGCAGCTTGAGGGGCGGGGGTGCCTATAATTCACCCCTCCACTTT.

The V call is TRBV12-3 or TRBV12-4, the J call TRBJ2-1; 8 positions agree with TRBD2. With 9 bases clipped from V and 7 bases from J, the junction kept 8 bases outside the gene matches. This CDR3 has 13 residues. The CDR3 loop is CASNGGRLNEQFF. As DNA, the CDR3 is TGTGCCAGTAATGGCGGGAGGTTAAATGAGCAGTTCTTC.

A single count supports this clone. The V call is TRBV5-1, the J call TRBJ2-1, with 12 bases lining up with TRBD2. Germline assignment: CDR1 SGHRS and CDR2 YFSETQ. V shed 4 bases, J shed 5 bases, and the junction held 7 bases outside the gene matches. CDR3 length: 16 amino acids. The CDR3 spells CASSPLAGGVHNEQFF. The CDR3 region has the DNA TGCGCCAGCAGCCCACTAGCGGGAGGTGTCCACAATGAGCAGTTCTTC.

The chain uses TRBV11-2 and TRBJ1-4, with TRBD1 as a possible D gene (6 bases). There are 14 residues in the CDR3. V was pared by 0 bases and J by 6 bases, with 8 bases between. Germline V gene sequence: CDR1 SGHAT, CDR2 FQNNGV. The CDR3 sequence is CASSLETGHEKLFF. CDR3 sequence (DNA): TGTGCCAGCAGCTTAGAGACAGGTCATGAAAAACTGTTTTTT.

The chain has TRBV19 and TRBJ2-2, with D possibly called TRBD1 or TRBD2 (5 bases each). V lost 7 bases and J 6 bases, leaving 18 bases between the germline ends. Germline V gene data show CDR1 as LNHDA and CDR2 as SQIVND (reference sequence). This CDR3 contains 15 residues. CDR3 sequence (DNA): TGTGCCAGTACCACCGGGACGCTCGAGGCCGGGGAGCTGTTTTTT. The encoded protein is CASTTGTLEAGELFF.

The V gene is TRBV19, the J gene TRBJ1-2, with 8 bases lining up with TRBD1. From germline, CDR1 is LNHDA and CDR2 SQIVND (reference sequence). The CDR3 length is 12 residues. The V and J ends lost 10 bases and 5 bases, in that order; junction bases with no gene match: 6. The CDR3 bases are TGTGCCACTTGGGGGACAGGATATGGCTACACCTTC. This encodes CATWGTGYGYTF.

The rearrangement links TRBV18 to TRBJ1-2; D unclear. The CDR3 loop spans 15 amino acids. Germline V gene sequence: CDR1 KGHSH, CDR2 LQKENI. The V and J ends lost 0 bases and 6 bases respectively, with 14 bases between them. CDR3 coding DNA: TGTGCCAGCTCACCACCACCGCACCCGAGGGATGGCTACACCTTC. Translated, it gives CASSPPPHPRDGYTF.

This chain joins TRBV18 and TRBJ1-1; D not resolved. The V gene's germline CDR1 is KGHSH and CDR2 LQKENI. There are 17 residues in the CDR3. V was trimmed by 2 bases and J by 2 bases, leaving 18 bases between them. This CDR3 is CASSPVRSGVENTEAFF. The CDR3 nucleotides are TGTGCCAGCTCACCAGTTCGGTCGGGAGTTGAAAACACTGAAGCTTTCTTT.

The rearrangement links TRBV5-1 to TRBJ1-1; D is uncertain. Germline V gene sequence: CDR1 SGHRS, CDR2 YFSETQ. The length of the CDR3 is 14 residues. V was pared by 4 bases and J by 1 base, with 11 bases between. CDR3 nucleotide sequence: TGCGCCAGCAGCGCGATAACAGCGAACACTGAAGCTTTCTTT. Residues: CASSAITANTEAFF. Using reference TRBV5-1 and TRBJ1-1 for the parts outside the CDR3, the full variable domain is KAGVTQTPRYLIKTRGQQVTLSCSPISGHRSVSWYQQTPGQGLQFLFEYFSETQRNKGNFPGRFSGRQFSNSRSEMNVSTLELGDSALYLCASSAITANTEAFFGQGTRLTVV.

The chain recombines TRBV5-1 with TRBJ2-7; D may be TRBD2 (5 bases). This CDR3 contains 14 residues. Trimming pared 3 bases from V and 0 bases from J, leaving 10 bases between. From germline, CDR1 is SGHRS and CDR2 YFSETQ. CDR3 region: CASSSTTSSYEQYF. The CDR3 DNA reads TGCGCCAGCAGCTCGACTACAAGCTCCTACGAGCAGTACTTC.

The chain employs TRBV27 and TRBJ1-6, with TRBD1 identical over 7 bases. Germline V gives CDR1 MNHEY, CDR2 SMNVEV (reference sequence). Trimming removed 6 bases from V and 5 bases from J; junction bases left unmatched: 10. The CDR3 contains 16 residues. The DNA for the CDR3 is TGTGCCAGCAGGATCCGGTCCCAGGGGGATAATTCACCCCTCCACTTT. This translates into CASRIRSQGDNSPLHF.

The chain has TRBV19 and TRBJ1-1, with D unresolved. Germline V lookup: CDR1 LNHDA, CDR2 SQIVND (reference sequence). This CDR3 is 15 amino acids long. Trimming took off 7 bases at V and 0 bases at J, with 15 bases between the two ends. In nucleotides, the CDR3 is TGTGCCAGTAATCCCCCCGGCGGGGTGAACACTGAAGCTTTCTTT. Translating gives CASNPPGGVNTEAFF.

The chain employs TRBV11-2 and TRBJ2-1; 9 positions agree with TRBD2. From germline, CDR1 is SGHAT and CDR2 FQNNGV. This CDR3 has 15 residues. V dropped 5 bases and J dropped 6; count of bases not matched to a gene: 8. CDR3 nucleotide sequence: TGTGCCAGCAGCCCCAGCGGGAGGTTCTTCAATGAGCAGTTCTTC. Its protein product is CASSPSGRFFNEQFF.

The chain employs TRBV7-3 and TRBJ2-5; TRBD2 aligns across 7 bases. V trimming: 2 bases; J trimming: 3 bases; junction bases outside the gene matches: 0. Per germline, CDR1 SGHTA and CDR2 FQGTGA. The CDR3 contains 13 residues. CDR3 protein: CASSLGLEETQYF. CDR3 coding DNA: TGTGCCAGCAGCTTAGGACTAGAAGAGACCCAGTACTTC.

This clone was seen only once. The chain links TRBV6-5 to TRBJ1-1; D uncertain. V was clipped by 5 bases and J by 0 bases, with 7 bases between them. Germline values: CDR1 MNHEY, CDR2 SVGAGI. The CDR3 spans 13 residues. The CDR3 loop reads CASSPPLNTEAFF. The CDR3 DNA is TGTGCCAGCAGTCCCCCACTGAACACTGAAGCTTTCTTT.

The V and J genes are TRBV14 and TRBJ2-1; D gene uncertain. Germline-derived CDR1 and CDR2 are SGHDN and FVKESK. V gave up 4 bases and J gave up 5 bases, with 27 bases separating them. The CDR3 is made up of 19 amino acids. The CDR3 is CASSLSAYVSPIRNNEQFF. CDR3 sequence (DNA): TGTGCCAGCAGCCTATCCGCCTACGTTAGTCCCATAAGGAACAATGAGCAGTTCTTC.

In its sample, this clone was seen a few times. This chain joins TRBV3-1 (or the pseudogene TRBV3-2) and TRBJ1-1; D gene uncertain. In germline, CDR1 is LGHDT, CDR2 YNNKEL (reference sequence). V lost 8 bases and J 0 bases, leaving 7 bases between the germline ends. This CDR3 is 12 amino acids long. The CDR3 DNA is TGTGCCAGCCGGGATATGAACACTGAAGCTTTCTTT. This translates into CASRDMNTEAFF.

In this sample, this clone turned up once. The chain carries TRBV27 and TRBJ2-1; 8 nucleotides line up with TRBD2. The CDR3 is 16 residues long. With 4 bases clipped from V and 5 bases from J, the junction kept 10 bases outside the gene matches. Germline loops: CDR1 MNHEY, CDR2 SMNVEV (reference sequence). CDR3 bases: TGTGCCAGCAGTTCGCCCACTAGCGGCTACAACAATGAGCAGTTCTTC. Protein product: CASSSPTSGYNNEQFF.

V usage is TRBV11-3 and J usage is TRBJ2-4, with 7 bases that match TRBD2. The V segment lost 1 base and the J segment 6 bases; nucleotides outside the gene matches: 6. The CDR3 is 15 residues long. Germline V gene lookup returns CDR1 SGHNT and CDR2 YENEEA. The CDR3 loop is CASSLGLPGGNIQYF. The CDR3 nucleotides are TGTGCCAGCAGCTTAGGACTCCCGGGGGGAAACATTCAGTACTTC.

The CDR3 DNA follows: TGCGCCAGCAGCTGGGGACAGAAAAACATTCAGTACTTC. Protein product: CASSWGQKNIQYF. The rearrangement joins TRBV5-1 to TRBJ2-4; TRBD1 matches 7 bases. V trimming: 3 bases; J trimming: 4 bases; junction bases outside the gene matches: 1. Germline lookup yields CDR1 SGHRS and CDR2 YFSETQ. The CDR3 length is 13 residues.